Below are 8 T cell receptor gamma chains sequenced from a single sample in a study of gammadelta T cells in human blood. TCRdb re-processed the RT-PCR reads using CATT. The table shows 150 to 250 gamma-chain clones, with approximately 3% occurring only once. The specimen sequenced was Vgamma9Vdelta2 gamma-delta T cells from fetal blood. Every receptor here comes from a human fetus.

In regard to this clone: Since a much larger clone is just one base distant, this may be a read error. The V gene is TRGV10, the J gene TRGJ1 or TRGJ2. TRGV10 is assigned to the ORF class and has an uncertain function. The ends lost 8 bases at V and 5 bases at J; junction bases unmatched: 1. There are 10 residues in the CDR3. CDR3 region: CAAWNYKKLF. Written as DNA, the CDR3 is TGTGCTGCGTGGAATTATAAGAAACTCTTT.

In its sample, this clone is large. The J gene is TRGJ1 or TRGJ2, the V gene TRGV9. The ends lost 0 bases at V and 10 bases at J; junction bases unmatched: 3. This CDR3 comprises 11 residues. CDR1 and CDR2 (germline): GITISATS, ISYDGTV (reference sequence). The DNA of the CDR3 is TGTGCCTTGTGGGAGGTGCGAAAGAAACTCTTT. Protein: CALWEVRKKLF.

The table lists this clone with a few counts. The protein given by TCRdb reflects a much larger clone and differs at residue 5 from this DNA's translation, likely from a read error; the protein shown is the DNA's translation. This chain joins TRGV9 and TRGJP. V was clipped by 6 bases and J by 4 bases; unmatched bases: 0. Per germline, CDR1 GITISATS and CDR2 ISYDGTV (reference sequence). This CDR3 comprises 14 residues. CDR3 in DNA: TGTGCCTTGTGGCAAGAGTTGGGCAAAAAAATCAAGGTATTT. Translated, it gives CALWQELGKKIKVF.

This clone qualifies as large. The chain has TRGV9 and TRGJ1 or TRGJ2. The V gene's germline CDR1 is GITISATS and CDR2 ISYDGTV (reference sequence). Trimming removed 2 bases from V and 3 bases from J; junction bases left unmatched: 4. CDR3 size: 13 residues. The CDR3 sequence: CALWEGLYYKKLF. CDR3 DNA sequence: TGTGCCTTGTGGGAGGGCCTTTATTATAAGAAACTCTTT.

This clone is large within its sample. The chain carries TRGV9 and TRGJP. The CDR3 length is 16 residues. Per germline, CDR1 GITISATS and CDR2 ISYDGTV (reference sequence). The trim removed 3 bases at V and 4 bases at J, leaving 3 bases unmatched. The CDR3 reads CALWELQELGKKIKVF. CDR3 sequence (DNA): TGTGCCTTGTGGGAGCTCCAAGAGTTGGGCAAAAAAATCAAGGTATTT.

This clone was detected only a few times. The chain couples TRGV9 to TRGJP. TCRdb supplies no J gene; here it was assigned by aligning the nucleotide sequence to germline. Losses at the gene ends were 0 bases for V and 4 bases for J; bases not matched to a gene: 3. The CDR3 is 17 residues long. Germline CDR1 GITISATS, CDR2 ISYDGTV (reference sequence). The CDR3, as DNA: TGTGCCTTGTGGGAGGTGGTTCAAGAGTTGGGCAAAAAAATCAAGGTATTT. Residues: CALWEVVQELGKKIKVF.

Notes on this clone: Other DNA sequences within the sample encode an identical CDR3. V gene TRGV9 combines with J gene TRGJP. Unmatched junction bases numbered 3, after V lost 3 bases and J lost 4 bases. The CDR3 has 16 residues. CDR1 is GITISATS and CDR2 is ISYDGTV in the germline V gene (reference sequence). The CDR3 nucleotides are TGTGCCTTGTGGGAGTCCCAAGAGTTGGGCAAAAAAATCAAGGTATTT. It specifies CALWESQELGKKIKVF.

This clone rates as large (0.1 to 1%). V and J are TRGV10 and TRGJP1. TRGV10 is reported as an ORF; its role is uncertain. This CDR3 comprises 14 residues. Trimming at V came to 8 bases and at J to 0 bases, leaving 4 bases not matched to a gene. The CDR3 reads CAAWVHTTGWFKIF. The CDR3 nucleotides read TGTGCTGCGTGGGTTCATACCACTGGTTGGTTCAAGATATTT.